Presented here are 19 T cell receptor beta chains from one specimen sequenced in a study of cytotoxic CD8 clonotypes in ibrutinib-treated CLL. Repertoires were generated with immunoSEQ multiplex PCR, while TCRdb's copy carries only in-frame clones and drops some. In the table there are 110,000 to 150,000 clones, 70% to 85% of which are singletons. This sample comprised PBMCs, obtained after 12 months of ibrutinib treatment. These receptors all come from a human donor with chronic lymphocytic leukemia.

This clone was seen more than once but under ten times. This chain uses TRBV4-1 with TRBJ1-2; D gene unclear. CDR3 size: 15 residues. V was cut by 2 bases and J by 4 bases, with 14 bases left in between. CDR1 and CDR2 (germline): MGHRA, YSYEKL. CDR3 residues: CASSQPGRKIYGYTF. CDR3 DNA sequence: TGCGCCAGCAGCCAACCAGGACGGAAAATCTATGGCTACACCTTC.

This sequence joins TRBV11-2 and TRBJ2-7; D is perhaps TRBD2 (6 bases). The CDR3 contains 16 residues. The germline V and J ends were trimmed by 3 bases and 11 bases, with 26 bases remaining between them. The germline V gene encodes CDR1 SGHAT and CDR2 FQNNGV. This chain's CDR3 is CASSFPGNPRSPGEYF. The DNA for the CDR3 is TGTGCCAGCAGCTTTCCCGGGAACCCCAGGAGTCCGGGGGAGTACTTC.

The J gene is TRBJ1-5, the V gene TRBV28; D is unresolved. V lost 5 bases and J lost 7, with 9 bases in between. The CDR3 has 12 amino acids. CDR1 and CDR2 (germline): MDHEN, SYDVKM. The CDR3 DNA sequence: TGTGCCAGCAGTCCCTCTTTCCAGCCCCAGCATTTT. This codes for CASSPSFQPQHF.

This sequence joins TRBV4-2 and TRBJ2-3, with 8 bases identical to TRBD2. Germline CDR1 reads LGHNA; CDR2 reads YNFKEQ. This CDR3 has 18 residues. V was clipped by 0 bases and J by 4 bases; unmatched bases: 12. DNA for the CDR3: TGTGCCAGCAGCCAAGAAGCTCTGGGACTAGTGGGTTCAGATACGCAGTATTTT. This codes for CASSQEALGLVGSDTQYF.

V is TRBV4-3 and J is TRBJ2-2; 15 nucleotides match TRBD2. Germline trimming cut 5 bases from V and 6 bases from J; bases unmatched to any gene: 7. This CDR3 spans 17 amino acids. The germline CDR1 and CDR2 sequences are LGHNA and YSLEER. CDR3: CASSKRTSGRVAGELFF. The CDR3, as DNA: TGCGCCAGCAGCAAACGGACTAGCGGGAGGGTGGCCGGGGAGCTGTTTTTT.

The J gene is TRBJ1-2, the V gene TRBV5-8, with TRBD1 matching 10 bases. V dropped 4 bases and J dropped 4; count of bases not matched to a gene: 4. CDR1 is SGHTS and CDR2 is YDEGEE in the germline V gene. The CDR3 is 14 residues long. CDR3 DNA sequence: TGTGCCAGCAGCGCAAGGACAGGGGGCTATGGCTACACCTTC. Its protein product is CASSARTGGYGYTF.

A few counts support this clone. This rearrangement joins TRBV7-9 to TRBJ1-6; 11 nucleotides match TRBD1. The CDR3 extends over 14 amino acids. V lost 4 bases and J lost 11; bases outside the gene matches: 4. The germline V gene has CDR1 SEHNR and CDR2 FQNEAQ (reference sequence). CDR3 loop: CASSSGTGGTPLHF. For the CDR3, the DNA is TGTGCCAGCAGCTCTGGGACAGGGGGAACACCCCTCCACTTT.

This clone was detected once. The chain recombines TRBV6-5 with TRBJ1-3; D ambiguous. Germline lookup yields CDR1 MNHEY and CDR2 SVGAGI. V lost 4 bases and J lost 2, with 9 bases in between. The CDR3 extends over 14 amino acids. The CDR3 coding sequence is TGTGCCAGCAGTTCCCTCGCAGCTGGAAACACCATATATTTT. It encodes CASSSLAAGNTIYF.

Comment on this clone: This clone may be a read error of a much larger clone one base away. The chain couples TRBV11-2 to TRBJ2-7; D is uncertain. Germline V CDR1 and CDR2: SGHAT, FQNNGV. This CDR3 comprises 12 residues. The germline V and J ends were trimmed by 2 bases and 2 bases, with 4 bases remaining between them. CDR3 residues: CASSLIAYEQYF. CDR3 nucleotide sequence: TGTGCCAGCAGCTTAATAGCCTACGAGCAGTACTTC.

The CDR3 coding sequence is TGTGCCAGCAGCCTCCGGGTCGCCCACAATGAAAAACTGTTTTTT. This encodes CASSLRVAHNEKLFF. The V and J genes are TRBV11-2 and TRBJ1-4, with D unresolved. CDR1 SGHAT and CDR2 FQNNGV come from the germline V gene. CDR3 size: 15 residues. Trimming removed 5 bases at V and 5 bases at J, with 15 bases between.

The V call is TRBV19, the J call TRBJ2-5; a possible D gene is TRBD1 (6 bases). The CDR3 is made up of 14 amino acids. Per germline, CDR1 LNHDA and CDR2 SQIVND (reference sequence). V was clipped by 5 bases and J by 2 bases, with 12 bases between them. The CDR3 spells CASSSSRGQETQYF. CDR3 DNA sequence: TGTGCCAGTAGTTCCAGCAGGGGACAAGAGACCCAGTACTTC. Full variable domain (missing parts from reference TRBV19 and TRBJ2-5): DGGITQSPKYLFRKEGQNVTLSCEQNLNHDAMYWYRQDPGQGLRLIYYSQIVNDFQKGDIAEGYSVSREKKESFPLTVTSAQKNPTAFYLCASSSSRGQETQYFGPGTRLLVL.

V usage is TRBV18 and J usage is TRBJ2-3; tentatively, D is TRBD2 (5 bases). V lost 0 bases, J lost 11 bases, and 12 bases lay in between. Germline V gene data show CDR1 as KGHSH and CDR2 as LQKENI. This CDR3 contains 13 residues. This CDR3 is CASSPPEAPGQYF. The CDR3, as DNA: TGTGCCAGCTCACCACCGGAGGCTCCCGGGCAGTATTTT.

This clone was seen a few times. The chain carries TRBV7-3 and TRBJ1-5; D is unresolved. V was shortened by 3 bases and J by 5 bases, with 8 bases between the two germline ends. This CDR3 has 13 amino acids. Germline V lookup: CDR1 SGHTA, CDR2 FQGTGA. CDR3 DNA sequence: TGTGCCAGCAGCTTGGCAGGAGATCAGCCCCAGCATTTT. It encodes CASSLAGDQPQHF.

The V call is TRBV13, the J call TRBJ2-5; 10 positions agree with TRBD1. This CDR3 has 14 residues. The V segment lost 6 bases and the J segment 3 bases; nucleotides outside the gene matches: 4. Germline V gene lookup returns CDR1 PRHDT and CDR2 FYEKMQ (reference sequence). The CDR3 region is CASSPGTGEETQYF. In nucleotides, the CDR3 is TGTGCCAGCAGTCCCGGGACAGGGGAAGAGACCCAGTACTTC.

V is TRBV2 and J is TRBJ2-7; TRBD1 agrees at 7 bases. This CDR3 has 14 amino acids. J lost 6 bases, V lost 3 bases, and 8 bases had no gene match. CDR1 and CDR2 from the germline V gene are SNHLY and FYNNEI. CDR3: CASSEETGYSEQYF. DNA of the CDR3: TGTGCCAGCAGTGAGGAGACAGGGTACAGCGAGCAGTACTTC.

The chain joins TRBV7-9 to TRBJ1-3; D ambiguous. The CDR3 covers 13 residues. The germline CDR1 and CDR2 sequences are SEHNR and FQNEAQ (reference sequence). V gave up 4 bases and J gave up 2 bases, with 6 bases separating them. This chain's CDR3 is CASSSGTGNTIYF. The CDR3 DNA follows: TGTGCCAGCAGCTCCGGGACTGGAAACACCATATATTTT.

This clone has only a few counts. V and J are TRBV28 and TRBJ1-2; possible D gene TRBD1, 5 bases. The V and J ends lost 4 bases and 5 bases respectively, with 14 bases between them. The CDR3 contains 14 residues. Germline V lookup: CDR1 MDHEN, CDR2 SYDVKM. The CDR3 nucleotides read TGTGCCAGCAGTTATCAAGACAGAAGTTATGGCTACACCTTC. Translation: CASSYQDRSYGYTF.

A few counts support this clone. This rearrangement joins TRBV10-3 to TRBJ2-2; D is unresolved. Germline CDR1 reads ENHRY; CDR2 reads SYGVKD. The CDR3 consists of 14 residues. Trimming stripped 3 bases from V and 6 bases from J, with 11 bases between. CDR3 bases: TGTGCCATCAGTGACCAGAAAGCCGCCGGGGAGCTGTTTTTT. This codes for CAISDQKAAGELFF.

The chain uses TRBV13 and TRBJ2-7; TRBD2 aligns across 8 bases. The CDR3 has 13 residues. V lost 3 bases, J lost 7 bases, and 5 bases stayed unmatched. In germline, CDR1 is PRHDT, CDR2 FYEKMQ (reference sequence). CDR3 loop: CASSFGLAREQYF. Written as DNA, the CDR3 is TGTGCCAGCAGCTTCGGACTAGCCAGAGAGCAGTACTTC.